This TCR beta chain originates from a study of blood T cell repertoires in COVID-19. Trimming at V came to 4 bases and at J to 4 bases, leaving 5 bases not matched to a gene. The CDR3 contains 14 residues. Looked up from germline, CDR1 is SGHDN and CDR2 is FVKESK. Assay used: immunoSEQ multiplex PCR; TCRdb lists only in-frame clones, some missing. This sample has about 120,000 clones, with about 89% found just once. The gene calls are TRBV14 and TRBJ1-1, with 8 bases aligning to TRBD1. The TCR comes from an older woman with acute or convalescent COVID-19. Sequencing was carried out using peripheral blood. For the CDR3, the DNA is TGTGCCAGCAGCCGAAGACAGGGGATCACTGAAGCTTTCTTT. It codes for CASSRRQGITEAFF.